Listed below are T cell receptor beta chains from one sample, sequenced in a study of T cell repertoires in cytomegalovirus infection. TCRdb processed the reads anew with MiXCR; each CDR3 protein has one entry. The sample includes approximately 200,000 distinct CDR3 sequences, 22% of them seen just once. Sequencing was performed on CD8+ T cells from PBMCs. Source of these receptors: a human donor in good health (CMV status not recorded). Some clones in this sample may be carry-over from other donors' samples. The CDR3 runs from the conserved cysteine through the conserved F or W. A D gene is named only where the DNA matches it firmly. Size values are once, few and many counts, or a class for expanded clones, and some rows have none.

J: TRBJ2-3
length: 13
V: TRBV7-3
size: many
D: -
CDR3: CASSTTGGDTQYF
DNA: TGTGCCAGCAGCACGACAGGAGGAGATACGCAGTATTTT

J: TRBJ2-1
length: 12
V: TRBV7-8
size: many
D: -
CDR3: CASSPQGYEQFF
DNA: TGTGCCAGCAGTCCTCAGGGTTATGAGCAGTTCTTC

J: TRBJ2-1
length: 15
V: TRBV7-9
size: -
D: -
CDR3: CASSRTTGRYNEQFF
DNA: TGTGCCAGCAGCAGAACCACAGGGAGGTACAATGAGCAGTTCTTC

J: TRBJ2-5
length: 16
V: TRBV12-3/TRBV12-4
size: few
D: -
CDR3: CASSLAPAGTVETQYF
DNA: TGTGCCAGCAGTTTAGCCCCGGCAGGGACGGTGGAGACCCAGTACTTC

J: TRBJ2-1
length: 14
V: TRBV7-2
size: -
D: -
CDR3: CASSPQGSVDEQFF
DNA: TGTGCCAGCAGCCCGCAGGGAAGTGTGGATGAGCAGTTCTTC

J: TRBJ2-1
length: 15
V: TRBV5-1
size: -
D: TRBD2
CDR3: CASSSSSGGTDEQFF
DNA: TGCGCCAGCAGCTCCAGTAGCGGGGGGACTGATGAGCAGTTCTTC

J: TRBJ2-1
length: 14
V: TRBV4-2
size: -
D: -
CDR3: CASSQEVYSAIQFF
DNA: TGTGCCAGCAGCCAAGAAGTGTATTCGGCTATTCAGTTCTTC

J: TRBJ2-3
length: 17
V: TRBV7-4
size: -
D: -
CDR3: CASSLNTVVGGTDTQYF
DNA: TGTGCCAGCAGCTTAAATACCGTAGTTGGCGGGACAGATACGCAGTATTTT

J: TRBJ2-3
length: 18
V: TRBV4-2
size: few
D: -
CDR3: CASSQDAQVREVTDTQYF
DNA: TGTGCCAGCAGCCAAGATGCCCAGGTCAGGGAAGTGACAGATACGCAGTATTTT

J: TRBJ2-7
length: 16
V: TRBV12-3/TRBV12-4
size: many
D: TRBD2
CDR3: CASSLASGGLSYEQYF
DNA: TGTGCCAGCAGCCTCGCTAGCGGGGGGTTGTCCTACGAGCAGTACTTC

J: TRBJ2-7
length: 15
V: TRBV4-1
size: many
D: TRBD1
CDR3: CASSYSGTGNYEQYF
DNA: TGCGCCAGCAGCTACTCCGGGACAGGGAACTACGAGCAGTACTTC

J: TRBJ2-7
length: 15
V: TRBV4-1
size: -
D: -
CDR3: CASSQLHSGAYEQYF
DNA: TGCGCCAGCAGCCAATTACACAGCGGAGCCTACGAGCAGTACTTC

J: TRBJ2-3
length: 16
V: TRBV5-1
size: many
D: TRBD2
CDR3: CASSLKSGGDADTQYF
DNA: TGCGCCAGCAGCTTGAAAAGCGGGGGGGACGCAGATACGCAGTATTTT

J: TRBJ1-1
length: 15
V: TRBV20-1
size: -
D: -
CDR3: CSANYRDTMNTEAFF
DNA: TGCAGTGCTAATTACCGGGACACCATGAACACTGAAGCTTTCTTT

J: TRBJ2-2
length: 16
V: TRBV27
size: -
D: -
CDR3: CASSPWGRADTGELFF
DNA: TGTGCCAGCAGTCCCTGGGGCCGAGCGGACACCGGGGAGCTGTTTTTT

J: TRBJ2-5
length: 17
V: TRBV7-2
size: many
D: -
CDR3: CASSLAPRRVRGETQYF
DNA: TGTGCCAGCAGCTTGGCCCCCCGCAGGGTTCGCGGGGAGACCCAGTACTTC

J: TRBJ1-1
length: 13
V: TRBV7-3
size: few
D: -
CDR3: CASSPSTELQAFF
DNA: TGTGCCAGCAGCCCCTCCACAGAGCTACAAGCTTTCTTT

J: TRBJ2-5
length: 11
V: TRBV12-3/TRBV12-4
size: -
D: -
CDR3: CASSGSETQYF
DNA: TGTGCCAGCAGTGGTTCAGAGACCCAGTACTTC

J: TRBJ2-1
length: 15
V: TRBV12-3/TRBV12-4
size: few
D: -
CDR3: CASSRSESSYNEQFF
DNA: TGTGCCAGCAGTCGAAGCGAAAGCTCCTACAATGAGCAGTTCTTC

J: TRBJ1-1
length: 13
V: TRBV27
size: few
D: -
CDR3: CASRMGVNTEAFF
DNA: TGTGCCAGCAGGATGGGGGTAAACACTGAAGCTTTCTTT

J: TRBJ2-1
length: 14
V: TRBV19
size: -
D: -
CDR3: CASSTITGWDEQFF
DNA: TGTGCCAGTAGTACCATCACAGGGTGGGATGAGCAGTTCTTC

J: TRBJ2-7
length: 15
V: TRBV27
size: -
D: -
CDR3: CASSLSTGFSYEQYF
DNA: TGTGCCAGCAGTTTATCAACGGGATTCTCCTACGAGCAGTACTTC

J: TRBJ1-1
length: 14
V: TRBV29-1
size: -
D: -
CDR3: CSVSLDGGDTEAFF
DNA: TGCAGCGTTTCCCTGGACGGGGGGGACACTGAAGCTTTCTTT

J: TRBJ1-2
length: 15
V: TRBV6-4
size: few
D: TRBD1
CDR3: CASSDWDRASDGYTF
DNA: TGTGCCAGCAGTGACTGGGACAGGGCATCTGATGGCTACACCTTC

J: TRBJ2-5
length: 16
V: TRBV6-1
size: few
D: TRBD2
CDR3: CASSFSTSVNQETQYF
DNA: TGTGCCAGCAGTTTTTCGACTAGCGTAAACCAAGAGACCCAGTACTTC

J: TRBJ2-2
length: 18
V: TRBV7-8
size: few
D: TRBD1
CDR3: CASSMRPMTGVNTGELFF
DNA: TGTGCCAGCAGCATGCGGCCAATGACAGGGGTCAACACCGGGGAGCTGTTTTTT

J: TRBJ2-1
length: 14
V: TRBV2
size: -
D: TRBD1
CDR3: CASSWTGDVNEQFF
DNA: TGTGCCAGCAGTTGGACAGGGGATGTGAATGAGCAGTTCTTC

J: TRBJ2-2
length: 13
V: TRBV7-9
size: few
D: TRBD1
CDR3: CASSWDRVKGLFF
DNA: TGTGCCAGCAGTTGGGACAGGGTAAAGGGGCTGTTTTTT

J: TRBJ1-4
length: 13
V: TRBV7-1
size: -
D: -
CDR3: CASTLATNEKLFF
DNA: TGTGCCAGCACCCTTGCAACTAATGAAAAACTGTTTTTT

J: TRBJ1-2
length: 13
V: TRBV7-3
size: many
D: TRBD1
CDR3: CASKSTGTGDYTF
DNA: TGTGCCAGCAAGAGTACGGGGACAGGGGACTACACCTTC

J: TRBJ2-6
length: 15
V: TRBV5-4
size: many
D: -
CDR3: CASSLQGSGANVLTF
DNA: TGTGCCAGCAGCTTGCAGGGATCTGGGGCCAACGTCCTGACTTTC

J: TRBJ2-5
length: 13
V: TRBV2
size: -
D: -
CDR3: CASNEMVEETQYF
DNA: TGTGCCAGCAATGAGATGGTAGAAGAGACCCAGTACTTC

J: TRBJ2-5
length: 15
V: TRBV7-9
size: many
D: -
CDR3: CASSSSRRYQETQYF
DNA: TGTGCCAGCAGCTCCTCCCGGAGGTACCAAGAGACCCAGTACTTC

J: TRBJ2-3
length: 16
V: TRBV5-1
size: many
D: -
CDR3: CASSLSAEEAQIRSIF
DNA: -

J: TRBJ1-4
length: 15
V: TRBV12-3/TRBV12-4
size: many
D: -
CDR3: CASSEFGQSREKLFF
DNA: TGTGCCAGCAGTGAGTTTGGACAGTCACGTGAAAAACTGTTTTTT

J: TRBJ2-7
length: 15
V: TRBV7-9
size: -
D: TRBD1
CDR3: CASSSAQTGLHEQYF
DNA: TGTGCCAGCAGCTCGGCTCAGACAGGGCTCCACGAGCAGTACTTC

J: TRBJ1-2
length: 14
V: TRBV12-3/TRBV12-4
size: once
D: TRBD1
CDR3: CASSGGVILYGYTF
DNA: TGTGCCAGCTCAGGGGGGGTGATTCTCTATGGCTACACCTTC

J: TRBJ2-5
length: 15
V: TRBV6-6
size: few
D: TRBD2
CDR3: CASSYFSGGQETQYF
DNA: TGTGCCAGCAGTTACTTTAGCGGGGGCCAAGAGACCCAGTACTTC

J: TRBJ1-3
length: 15
V: TRBV2
size: -
D: -
CDR3: CASKAPISSGNTIYF
DNA: TGTGCCAGCAAGGCACCGATTAGCTCTGGAAACACCATATATTTT

J: TRBJ1-2
length: 10
V: TRBV29-1
size: -
D: -
CDR3: CSVRDYGYTF
DNA: TGCAGCGTCCGAGATTATGGCTACACCTTC

J: TRBJ2-7
length: 16
V: TRBV7-9
size: once
D: TRBD1
CDR3: CASSSLDRGERYEQYF
DNA: TGTGCCAGCAGCTCCCTGGACAGGGGTGAACGCTACGAGCAGTACTTC

J: TRBJ2-7
length: 14
V: TRBV7-9
size: few
D: -
CDR3: CALPSRDNPYEQYF
DNA: TGTGCCTTACCGTCCCGGGACAATCCCTACGAGCAGTACTTC

J: TRBJ1-2
length: 15
V: TRBV29-1
size: many
D: -
CDR3: CSVEEWKGINYGYTF
DNA: TGCAGCGTTGAAGAATGGAAGGGGATTAACTATGGCTACACCTTC

J: TRBJ2-1
length: 19
V: TRBV7-6
size: few
D: TRBD2
CDR3: CASSLNSGTSGGSYNEQFF
DNA: TGTGCCAGCAGCTTAAATAGTGGGACTAGCGGGGGCTCCTACAATGAGCAGTTCTTC

J: TRBJ2-2
length: 14
V: TRBV20-1
size: -
D: TRBD2
CDR3: CSARTSGNTGELFF
DNA: TGCAGTGCTAGGACTAGCGGAAACACCGGGGAGCTGTTTTTT

J: TRBJ1-1
length: 14
V: TRBV4-1
size: many
D: -
CDR3: CASRITSMNTEAFF
DNA: TGCGCCAGCAGAATCACAAGTATGAACACTGAAGCTTTCTTT

J: TRBJ1-5
length: 16
V: TRBV28
size: many
D: TRBD1
CDR3: CASRWPGQFPNQPQHF
DNA: TGTGCCAGTCGATGGCCGGGACAGTTCCCCAATCAGCCCCAGCATTTT

J: TRBJ2-7
length: 14
V: TRBV4-1
size: few
D: -
CDR3: CASSQDEVGVEQYF
DNA: TGCGCCAGCAGCCAAGATGAGGTAGGGGTCGAGCAGTACTTC

J: TRBJ1-2
length: 13
V: TRBV27
size: -
D: -
CDR3: CASSPGMNYGYTF
DNA: TGTGCCAGCAGCCCCGGGATGAACTATGGCTACACCTTC

J: TRBJ1-6
length: 14
V: TRBV14
size: -
D: TRBD1
CDR3: CASSQDRVRSPLHF
DNA: TGTGCCAGCAGCCAGGACAGGGTCCGTTCACCCCTCCACTTT

J: TRBJ1-5
length: 16
V: TRBV6-2/TRBV6-3
size: few
D: -
CDR3: CASSYGTAYSNQPQHF
DNA: TGTGCCAGCAGTTACGGTACAGCCTATAGCAATCAGCCCCAGCATTTT

J: TRBJ2-2
length: 16
V: TRBV6-6
size: few
D: -
CDR3: CASVPSPQTFTGELFF
DNA: TGTGCCAGCGTCCCAAGCCCACAGACGTTTACCGGGGAGCTGTTTTTT